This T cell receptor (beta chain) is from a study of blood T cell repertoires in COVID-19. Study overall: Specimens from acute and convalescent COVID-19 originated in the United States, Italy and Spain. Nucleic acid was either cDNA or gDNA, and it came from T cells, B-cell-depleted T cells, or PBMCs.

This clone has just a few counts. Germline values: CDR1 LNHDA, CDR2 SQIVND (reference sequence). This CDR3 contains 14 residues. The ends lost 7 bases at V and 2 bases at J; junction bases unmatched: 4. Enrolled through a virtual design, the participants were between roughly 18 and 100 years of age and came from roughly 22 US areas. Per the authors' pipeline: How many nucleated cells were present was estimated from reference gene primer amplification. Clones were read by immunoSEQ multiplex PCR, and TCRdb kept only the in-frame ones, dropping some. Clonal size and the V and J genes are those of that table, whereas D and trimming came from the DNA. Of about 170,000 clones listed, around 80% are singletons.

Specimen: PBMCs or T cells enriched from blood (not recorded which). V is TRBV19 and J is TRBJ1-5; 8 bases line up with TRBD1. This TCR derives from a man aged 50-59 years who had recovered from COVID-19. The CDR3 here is CASKQDRGNQPQHF. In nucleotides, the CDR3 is TGTGCCAGTAAACAGGACAGGGGCAATCAGCCCCAGCATTTT.